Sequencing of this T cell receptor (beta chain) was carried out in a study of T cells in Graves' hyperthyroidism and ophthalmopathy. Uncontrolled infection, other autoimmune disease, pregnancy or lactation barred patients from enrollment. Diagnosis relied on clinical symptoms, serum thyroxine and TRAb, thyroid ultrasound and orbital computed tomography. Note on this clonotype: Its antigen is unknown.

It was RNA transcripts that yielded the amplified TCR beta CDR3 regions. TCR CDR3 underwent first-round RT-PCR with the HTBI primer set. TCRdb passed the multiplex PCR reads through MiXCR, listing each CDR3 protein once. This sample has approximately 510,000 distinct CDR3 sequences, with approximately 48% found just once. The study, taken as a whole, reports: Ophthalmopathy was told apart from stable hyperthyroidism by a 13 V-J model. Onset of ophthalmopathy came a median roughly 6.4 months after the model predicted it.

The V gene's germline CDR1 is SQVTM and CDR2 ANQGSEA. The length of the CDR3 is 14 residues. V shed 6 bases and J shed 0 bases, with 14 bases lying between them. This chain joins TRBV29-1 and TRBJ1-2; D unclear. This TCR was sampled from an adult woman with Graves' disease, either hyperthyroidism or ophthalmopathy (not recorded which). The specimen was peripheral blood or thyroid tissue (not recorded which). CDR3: CSVGGLFANYGYTF. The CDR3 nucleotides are TGCAGCGTGGGTGGGCTATTCGCTAACTATGGCTACACCTTC.